This record concerns one T cell receptor beta chain sequence. This receptor's antigen is unknown. The data were taken from a study of T cells expressing NK-cell markers (dated by TCRdb to 2018 to 2021). General notes on the study: TCR beta-chain repertoires were profiled in sorted CD3+CD56+NKG2C+, CD3+CD56+NKG2C- and CD3+CD56-NKG2C+ T-cell subsets from seven or eight donors. All eight donors whose samples were sequenced were randomly selected healthy volunteers, three of them men and five women. Among the eight sequenced donors, seven were HCMV-seropositive and one was HCMV-seronegative. The libraries were sequenced on Illumina HiSeq 2000/2500, MiSeq or NextSeq, producing 2 x 150 bp reads. Paper-wide results and their limitations: In 5 to 7 donors, the dominant CD3+CD56+NKG2C+ clonotypes were found to rank among the top 10 CD8+ clonotypes and to make up about 1.0-8% of CD8+ T cells. Those dominant clonotypes were again the most abundant among CD3+CD56-NKG2C+ cells in a few donors, at about 28.3-60.1%. Whether the expanded NKG2C-expressing T cell clones were specific for HCMV antigens remained unclear.

This sample was sequenced with an Illumina HiSeq 2000. TCR beta cDNA libraries were made by 5'RACE template switching that added a universal primer site and unique molecular identifiers. Synthesis of cDNA was primed from the TCR beta constant segment and was followed by two consecutive PCR amplification steps. In the paper's pipeline: MIGEC handled demultiplexing of the reads and grouping by UMI, while MiTCR was used to assemble and quantify clonotypes. To exclude erroneous sequences, only TCR cDNA sequences supported by at least two reads were retained. Downstream repertoire analysis used the tcR package, and clonotypes were matched across fractions by CDR3 nucleotide sequence plus V segment. VDJmatch was used to annotate antigen specificity against VDJdb, with one amino acid substitution in CDR3 permitted. The reads went through TCRdb reprocessing, and each CDR3 protein sequence gets one entry with no DNA. TCRdb's processing, not the authors' own work, is the source of the V and J calls. The table held for this sample gives 500,000 to 700,000 distinct CDR3 sequences. Approximately 3.6% of the sample goes to the ten largest clones.

A commercial ELISA kit detecting HCMV-specific IgG in serum was used to determine HCMV serostatus. Peripheral blood mononuclear cells were isolated from blood by Ficoll density gradient centrifugation. The source material was blood T cells: a sorted CD56 or NKG2C T cell subset, CD4+ or CD8+ T cells, or bulk PBMC T cells (not recorded which). This sequence was found in a young man in good health. Donor details come from another sample of the same person, matched by shared clones.

The CDR3 loop reads CASGPQQSSMQYF. The chain links TRBV27 with TRBJ2-7. Inclusive of the bounding cysteine and phenylalanine, the CDR3 is 13 residues long. Only the protein is on record. Via the germline V gene (reference sequence), CDR1 is MNHEY and CDR2 SMNVEV.